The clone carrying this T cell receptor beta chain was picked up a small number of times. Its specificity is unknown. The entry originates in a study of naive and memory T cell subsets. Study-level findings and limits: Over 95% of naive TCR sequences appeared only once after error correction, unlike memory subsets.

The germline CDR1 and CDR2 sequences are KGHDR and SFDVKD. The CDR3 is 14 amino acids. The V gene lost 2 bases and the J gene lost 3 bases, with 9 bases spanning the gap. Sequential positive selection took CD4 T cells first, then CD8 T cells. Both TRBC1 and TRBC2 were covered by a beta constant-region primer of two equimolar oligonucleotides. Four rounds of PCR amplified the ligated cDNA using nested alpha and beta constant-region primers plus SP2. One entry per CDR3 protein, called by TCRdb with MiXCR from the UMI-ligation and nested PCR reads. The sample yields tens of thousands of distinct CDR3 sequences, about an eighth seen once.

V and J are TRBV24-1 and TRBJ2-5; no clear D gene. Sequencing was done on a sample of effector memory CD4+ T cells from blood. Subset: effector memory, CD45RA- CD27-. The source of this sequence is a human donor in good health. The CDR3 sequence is CATSDSGSKETQYF. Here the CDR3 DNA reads TGTGCCACCAGTGATTCCGGGTCGAAAGAGACCCAGTACTTC.